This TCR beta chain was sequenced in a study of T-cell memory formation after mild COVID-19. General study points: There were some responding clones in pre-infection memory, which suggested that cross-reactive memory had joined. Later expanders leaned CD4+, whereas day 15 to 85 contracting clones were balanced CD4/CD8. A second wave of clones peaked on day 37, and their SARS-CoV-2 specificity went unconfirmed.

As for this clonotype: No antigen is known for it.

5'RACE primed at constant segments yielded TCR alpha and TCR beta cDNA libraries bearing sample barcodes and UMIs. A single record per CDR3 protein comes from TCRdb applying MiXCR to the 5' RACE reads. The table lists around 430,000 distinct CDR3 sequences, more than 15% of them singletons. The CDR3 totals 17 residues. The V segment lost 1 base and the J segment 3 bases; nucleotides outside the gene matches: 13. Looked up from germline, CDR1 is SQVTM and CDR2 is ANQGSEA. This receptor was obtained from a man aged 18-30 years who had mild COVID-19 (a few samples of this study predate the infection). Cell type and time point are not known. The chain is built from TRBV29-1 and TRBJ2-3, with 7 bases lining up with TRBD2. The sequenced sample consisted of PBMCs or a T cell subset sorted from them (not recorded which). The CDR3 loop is CSVEGGSGLHLTDTQYF. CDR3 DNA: TGCAGCGTTGAAGGCGGTAGCGGGCTACATCTTACAGATACGCAGTATTTT.